This T cell receptor (beta chain) was documented in a study of blood T cells in healthy people across ages. Sample-barcoded 5' priming and a J-beta primer mix drove a second PCR of 7 to 11 cycles. TCRdb ran MiXCR on the 5' RACE reads and lists one entry per CDR3 protein. The table has 710,000 or so distinct CDR3 sequences, 20% to 25% seen once. Germline trimming cut 1 base from V and 0 bases from J; bases unmatched to any gene: 6. The CDR3 runs 17 residues. In germline, CDR1 is KGHDR, CDR2 SFDVKD. This clonotype was observed a few times. Specimen: blood. The chain has TRBV24-1 and TRBJ2-3; 7 bases agree with TRBD2. This sequence originates from a man aged 65 to 79 in good health. In nucleotides, the CDR3 is TGTGCCACCAGTGATTTTCCGCGGGGGACCAGCACAGATACGCAGTATTTT. It yields the protein CATSDFPRGTSTDTQYF.